The TCR beta chain described here comes from a study of liver allograft versus peripheral blood T cells. Across the whole study: Comparing T cell receptor repertoires in transplanted livers with those in recipients' peripheral blood was part of the design. Points from the study as a whole: Within liver allografts, T cell receptor repertoires were reportedly different from those in peripheral blood.

This clonotype is deemed medium-sized. Its antigen is not identified. TCRdb passed the reads through MiXCR, listing each CDR3 protein once. The table has roughly 9,000 distinct CDR3 sequences, over 15% seen once. CDR3 length equals 12 residues. Trimming left V 6 bases short and J 8 bases short, with 13 bases between. Germline CDR1 is SQVTM and CDR2 is ANQGSEA. The clonotype was recovered from a human patient who had a liver transplant. The graft donor may have given rise to some T cells. The V and J genes are TRBV29-1 and TRBJ1-4; a possible D gene is TRBD1 (6 bases). CDR3 nucleotide sequence: TGCAGCGTCAGGGGAGAAGAGGAAAAACTGTTTTTT. Residues: CSVRGEEEKLFF.